This TCR beta chain was found in a study of T cell repertoires in cytomegalovirus infection. The CDR3 length is 15 residues. The V gene's germline CDR1 is SGHVS and CDR2 FQNEAQ. The V and J ends lost 5 bases and 8 bases respectively, with 19 bases between them. About this clonotype: Its antigen is as yet unknown.

Via MiXCR, TCRdb re-called the reads, giving one row per CDR3 protein. The sample shows hundreds of thousands of distinct CDR3 sequences, 33% of them seen only once. The sequences come from cultured PBMCs, collected from culture after CMV antigen stimulation. The origin of this receptor is a human donor in good health (CMV status not recorded). Some clones in this sample may be carry-over from other donors' samples. The chain links TRBV7-8 to TRBJ2-1; TRBD1 or TRBD2 may be the D gene (5 bases each). CDR3 sequence: CASSPTRGIGDEQFF. The CDR3 bases are TGTGCCAGCAGCCCTACGAGGGGCATTGGTGATGAGCAGTTCTTC.